Presented here are 5 T cell receptor beta chains from one specimen sequenced in a study of T cells in localized non-small cell lung cancer. Repertoires were generated with immunoSEQ multiplex PCR, while TCRdb's copy carries only in-frame clones and drops some. The sample includes tens of thousands of clones, just over 90% of them seen just once. The source was peripheral blood, collected before any cancer treatment. The receptors here all came from a female donor over 55 with stage I lung adenocarcinoma.

In nucleotides, the CDR3 is TGTGCCTGGAGTCCGGGACTAGCGGGAGGGGGGAATACGCAGTATTTT. It is translated as CAWSPGLAGGGNTQYF. The chain combines TRBV30 with TRBJ2-3, with 16 bases that match TRBD2. Germline CDR1 is GTSNPN and CDR2 is SVGIG (reference sequence). This CDR3 is built from 16 residues. V shed 2 bases, J shed 7 bases, and the junction held 6 bases outside the gene matches.

The chain is built from TRBV19 and TRBJ1-5, with 7 bases matching TRBD1. Germline trimming cut 4 bases from V and 2 bases from J; bases unmatched to any gene: 5. Germline values: CDR1 LNHDA, CDR2 SQIVND (reference sequence). CDR3 length: 15 amino acids. CDR3 DNA sequence: TGTGCCAGTAGTACAAGACAGGGCCGCAATCAGCCCCAGCATTTT. It encodes CASSTRQGRNQPQHF.

This clone has a single count. The chain uses TRBV15 and TRBJ1-2, with D possibly TRBD1 on 6 matching bases. The CDR3 totals 15 residues. Germline-derived CDR1 and CDR2 are LNHNV and YYDKDF (reference sequence). Trimming stripped 0 bases from V and 6 bases from J, with 14 bases between. In DNA, the CDR3 is TGTGCCACCAGCAGAGATACCCCGCGGACAGATGGCTACACCTTC. Translating gives CATSRDTPRTDGYTF.

This clone was detected only once. The CDR3 nucleotides read TGTGCCAGCAGCGATCATAGTTTGGGACCCTTCCCTGGGGCCAACGTCCTGACTTTC. This translates into CASSDHSLGPFPGANVLTF. This chain links TRBV11-3 with TRBJ2-6; D tentatively fits TRBD1 or TRBD2 (5 bases each). V lost 5 bases, J lost 2 bases, and 22 bases lay in between. Germline lookup yields CDR1 SGHNT and CDR2 YENEEA. The CDR3 sequence is 19 residues long.

Notes on this clone: The sample holds other DNA sequences that translate to the same CDR3. The chain is built from TRBV5-1 and TRBJ1-1; 7 nucleotides match TRBD1. This CDR3 comprises 14 residues. Unmatched junction bases numbered 6, after V lost 2 bases and J lost 5 bases. CDR1 and CDR2 (germline): SGHRS, YFSETQ. The CDR3 coding sequence is TGCGCCAGCAGCTTCTCCAGGGGGGAAACTGAAGCTTTCTTT. It yields the protein CASSFSRGETEAFF.